This T cell receptor beta chain appears in the sequencing data of a study of blood T cell repertoires in COVID-19. The length of the CDR3 is 16 residues. The germline V gene encodes CDR1 SGHTA and CDR2 FQGTGA. J gave up 6 bases and V 0 bases, and 8 bases lay outside the gene matches. Profiling relied on immunoSEQ multiplex PCR, and the TCRdb table lists in-frame clones only, not all of them. The sample holds a few hundred thousand clones, approximately 90% seen once. The clonotype was recovered from a woman in her thirties or forties who had recovered from COVID-19. The specimen was PBMCs or T cells enriched from blood (not recorded which). The chain combines TRBV7-3 with TRBJ2-3; TRBD2 matches 8 bases. The CDR3 protein is CASSLTGLAGGDTQYF. DNA for the CDR3: TGTGCCAGCAGCTTAACGGGTCTAGCGGGTGGGGATACGCAGTATTTT.